Ten or more counts support the clone carrying this T cell receptor (beta chain). Its cognate antigen is unknown. Germline values: CDR1 SGHRS, CDR2 YFSETQ. The CDR3 totals 14 residues. Unmatched junction bases numbered 6, after V lost 0 bases and J lost 7 bases. Newly diagnosed hyperthyroidism donors, aged 18 to 65, duration under 2 months. Amplification of TCR beta CDR3 regions used RNA transcripts. HTBI primers primed a first-round RT-PCR, and a second-round multiplex PCR followed. TCRdb processed the multiplex PCR reads anew with MiXCR; each CDR3 protein has one entry. The sample carries 900,000 to 1,200,000 distinct CDR3 sequences, about 35% recorded once. This sample is drawn from a study of Graves' ophthalmopathy and Graves' hyperthyroidism. Across the whole study: The stable label applied to hyperthyroidism with no ophthalmopathy within 18 months of follow-up.

The study's findings and limits: Blood shared most expanded thyroid clonotypes above 0.001 frequency. The model forecast ophthalmopathy progression, reaching 60% to 71% sensitivity and approximately 79% specificity.

The V call is TRBV5-1, the J call TRBJ1-1; 7 positions agree with TRBD1. Sequenced sample: peripheral blood or thyroid tissue (not recorded which). This TCR derives from an adult man with Graves' hyperthyroidism. The CDR3 DNA follows: TGCGCCAGCAGCTTGGGGACAGGCTTCAGTGAAGCTTTCTTT. This encodes CASSLGTGFSEAFF.